These 23 T cell receptor beta chains were all obtained from the same sample, sequenced in a study of T cells in localized non-small cell lung cancer. Sequencing was performed with immunoSEQ multiplex PCR; in TCRdb, only in-frame clones are kept and a portion is missing. This sample has 75,000 to 95,000 clones; around 82% occur once, and the top ten carry roughly a fifth. The material sequenced was PBMCs, taken before any cancer treatment. These receptor sequences come from a man between 35 and 75 years old with stage II squamous cell lung carcinoma.

J is TRBJ2-1 and V is TRBV5-5; the match to TRBD2 covers 10 bases. CDR1 and CDR2 (germline): SGHKS, YYEKEE (reference sequence). Trimming at V came to 0 bases and at J to 7 bases, leaving 1 base not matched to a gene. The CDR3 runs to 14 residues. CDR3 sequence: CASSLETSGNEQFF. CDR3 in DNA: TGTGCCAGCAGCTTGGAGACTAGCGGGAATGAGCAGTTCTTC.

The chain links TRBV5-8 to TRBJ1-3, with D unresolved. This CDR3 contains 17 residues. Trimming took off 3 bases at V and 0 bases at J, with 16 bases between the two ends. Germline CDR1 reads SGHTS; CDR2 reads YDEGEE. The CDR3 bases are TGTGCCAGCAGCTCCCCGGGTTTTCTCGACTCTGGAAACACCATATATTTT. Translated: CASSSPGFLDSGNTIYF.

The sample holds a few counts of this clone. The chain joins TRBV30 to TRBJ1-5; D remains unclear. Trimming shortened V by 2 bases and J by 6 bases, and 11 bases separated the two germline ends. Germline CDR1 reads GTSNPN; CDR2 reads SVGIG (reference sequence). The CDR3 spans 13 residues. CDR3 residues: CAWSTAVSQPQHF. DNA for the CDR3: TGTGCCTGGAGTACGGCAGTGAGTCAGCCCCAGCATTTT.

The chain uses TRBV28 and TRBJ2-1; D gene ambiguous. V was pared by 3 bases and J by 6 bases, with 12 bases between. Germline CDR1 is MDHEN and CDR2 is SYDVKM. The CDR3 sequence is 14 residues long. The CDR3 DNA reads TGTGCCAGCAGTTTTGTACTAACTCCCAATGAGCAGTTCTTC. Translating gives CASSFVLTPNEQFF.

This chain connects TRBV7-2 to TRBJ2-4, with 7 bases lining up with TRBD2. Trimming at V came to 8 bases and at J to 1 base, leaving 5 bases not matched to a gene. This CDR3 has 14 residues. In germline, CDR1 is SGHTA, CDR2 FQGNSA. The DNA for the CDR3 is TGTGCCAGCCAGGGCGGGGGTGCCAAAAACATTCAGTACTTC. Translation gives CASQGGGAKNIQYF.

CDR3 in DNA: TGTGCCAGCAGCTTACGGGTCAGGACAGGGGGGACTTCCTACAATGAGCAGTTCTTC. It codes for CASSLRVRTGGTSYNEQFF. This rearrangement joins TRBV7-2 to TRBJ2-1; 10 bases agree with TRBD1. The length of the CDR3 is 19 residues. Germline trimming cut 2 bases from V and 1 base from J; bases unmatched to any gene: 11. In germline, CDR1 is SGHTA, CDR2 FQGNSA.

The chain couples TRBV11-2 to TRBJ1-3; tentatively, D is TRBD1 (5 bases). V was clipped by 5 bases and J by 1 base, with 9 bases between them. CDR3 length equals 14 residues. Germline V gene data show CDR1 as SGHAT and CDR2 as FQNNGV. For the CDR3, the DNA is TGTGCCAGCAGCATGACAGCGTCTGGAAACACCATATATTTT. This codes for CASSMTASGNTIYF.

The chain carries TRBV28 and TRBJ2-3, with TRBD2 as a possible D gene (6 bases). The germline CDR1 and CDR2 sequences are MDHEN and SYDVKM. CDR3 length: 13 residues. With 8 bases removed from V and 1 base from J, the gap between germline ends came to 10 bases. Here the CDR3 reads CASGGARTDTQYF. In nucleotides, the CDR3 is TGTGCCAGCGGAGGGGCCCGCACAGATACGCAGTATTTT.

This clone has just a few counts. An end of the junction differs from the germline gene, which may be a read error. The gene calls are TRBV7-9 and TRBJ2-3, with D perhaps TRBD1 (6 bases). CDR3 length: 14 residues. Germline CDR1 and CDR2: SEHNR and FQNEAQ (reference sequence). CDR3 coding DNA: TGTGCCAGCAGCCTAGCTACAGGGTCAGATACGCAGTATTTT. It yields the protein CASSLATGSDTQYF.

The chain carries TRBV7-3 and TRBJ2-1, with D possibly being TRBD2 (6 bases). The CDR3 is made up of 16 amino acids. Germline CDR1 and CDR2: SGHTA and FQGTGA. V was trimmed by 5 bases and J by 5 bases, leaving 19 bases between them. DNA of the CDR3: TGTGCCAGCAGCCTAGCAGGCGGAGGGCCCGACAATGAGCAGTTCTTC. Amino acids: CASSLAGGGPDNEQFF.

The rearrangement joins TRBV19 to TRBJ1-4; TRBD1 might be the D (5 bases). The CDR3 covers 15 residues. Germline V gene data show CDR1 as LNHDA and CDR2 as SQIVND (reference sequence). V gave up 6 bases and J gave up 3 bases, with 14 bases separating them. The CDR3: CASSRWETANEKLFF. CDR3 in DNA: TGTGCCAGTAGCCGGTGGGAGACAGCTAATGAAAAACTGTTTTTT. The full variable domain, rest sourced from reference TRBV19 and TRBJ1-4, is DGGITQSPKYLFRKEGQNVTLSCEQNLNHDAMYWYRQDPGQGLRLIYYSQIVNDFQKGDIAEGYSVSREKKESFPLTVTSAQKNPTAFYLCASSRWETANEKLFFGSGTQLSVL.

This rearrangement joins TRBV29-1 to TRBJ2-3, with TRBD1 identical over 10 bases. In germline, CDR1 is SQVTM, CDR2 ANQGSEA. This CDR3 comprises 14 residues. V lost 7 bases and J lost 5; bases outside the gene matches: 9. As DNA, the CDR3 is TGCAGCGGCGTCCCGGGACAGGGGATAGATACGCAGTATTTT. Its protein product is CSGVPGQGIDTQYF.

This clone was seen a handful of times. The rearrangement uses TRBV9 and TRBJ1-1, with D possibly matching TRBD1 (5 bases). The CDR3 totals 13 residues. Per the germline V gene, CDR1 is SGDLS and CDR2 is YYNGEE. Trimming cost V 0 bases and J 7 bases, with 10 bases left between them. CDR3 coding DNA: TGTGCCAGCAGCGTAGAGGGGCAGCTTGAAGCTTTCTTT. It codes for CASSVEGQLEAFF.

The chain uses TRBV5-1 and TRBJ1-1; TRBD1 agrees at 9 bases. The CDR3 consists of 16 residues. Germline CDR1 reads SGHRS; CDR2 reads YFSETQ. Trimming cost V 4 bases and J 6 bases; bases outside gene matches: 13. This CDR3 is CASSPPLTGGLAEAFF. DNA for the CDR3: TGCGCCAGCAGCCCACCACTGACAGGGGGGCTCGCTGAAGCTTTCTTT.

This clone was counted only a few times. The chain carries TRBV7-3 and TRBJ2-1; 10 bases are a match to TRBD2. The CDR3 totals 15 residues. Trimming took 5 bases from V and 10 from J; bases not matched to a gene: 11. CDR1 and CDR2 from the germline V gene are SGHTA and FQGTGA. The CDR3 here is CASSPTLAGGREQFF. The CDR3 nucleotides read TGTGCCAGCAGCCCAACCTTAGCGGGAGGACGGGAGCAGTTCTTC.

V usage is TRBV6-1 and J usage is TRBJ1-3, with D tentatively TRBD1 (6 bases). Trimming left V 5 bases short and J 0 bases short, with 11 bases between. The germline gives CDR1 MNHNS, CDR2 SASEGT. The CDR3 totals 15 residues. Here the CDR3 DNA reads TGTGCCAGCAGTAGGGACACCGTCTCTGGAAACACCATATATTTT. Amino acid sequence: CASSRDTVSGNTIYF.

The chain combines TRBV28 with TRBJ2-2, with no clear D. The germline V gene has CDR1 MDHEN and CDR2 SYDVKM. Trimming shortened V by 7 bases and J by 2 bases, and 8 bases separated the two germline ends. There are 13 residues in the CDR3. The CDR3 DNA reads TGTGCCAGCACGGAGCTTAACACCGGGGAGCTGTTTTTT. It encodes CASTELNTGELFF.

V and J are TRBV27 and TRBJ2-1, with D hard to call. Deletions cut 6 bases from V and 3 bases from J, with 6 bases between. Per the germline V gene, CDR1 is MNHEY and CDR2 is SMNVEV (reference sequence). This CDR3 has 12 residues. The CDR3 region is CASRRNYNEQFF. DNA for the CDR3: TGTGCCAGCAGAAGAAACTACAATGAGCAGTTCTTC.

This rearrangement joins TRBV7-8 to TRBJ1-2, with a possible D match to TRBD1 (5 bases). The germline gives CDR1 SGHVS, CDR2 FQNEAQ. With 5 bases removed from V and 8 bases from J, the gap between germline ends came to 18 bases. This CDR3 comprises 14 residues. CDR3 residues: CASSLEWDGLGYTF. CDR3 in DNA: TGTGCCAGCAGCCTCGAGTGGGACGGACTGGGCTACACCTTC. The variable domain in full, with the rest retrieved from reference TRBV7-8 and TRBJ1-2, is GAGVSQSPRYKVAKRGQDVALRCDPISGHVSLFWYQQALGQGPEFLTYFQNEAQLDKSGLPSDRFFAERPEGSVSTLKIQRTQQEDSAVYLCASSLEWDGLGYTFGSGTRLTVV.

This chain uses TRBV18 with TRBJ1-2; the match to TRBD1 covers 7 bases. The CDR3 spans 12 residues. The trim removed 6 bases at V and 6 bases at J, leaving 4 bases unmatched. Germline lookup yields CDR1 KGHSH and CDR2 LQKENI. In nucleotides, the CDR3 is TGTGCCAGCTCCGGACAGGAGCATGGCTACACCTTC. Translation: CASSGQEHGYTF.

In regard to this clone: This may come from a read error, since a much larger clone is one base off. The chain is built from TRBV7-9 and TRBJ2-1; D call uncertain. V was pared by 3 bases and J by 5 bases, with 2 bases between. In germline, CDR1 is SEHNR, CDR2 FQNEAQ (reference sequence). The CDR3 runs 11 residues. The chain's CDR3 is CASSLDNEQFF. The DNA for the CDR3 is TGTGCCAGCAGCTTGGACAATGAGCAGTTCTTC.

The V and J genes are TRBV9 and TRBJ2-6; no firm D call. The CDR3 is 15 residues long. Trimming removed 0 bases from V and 0 bases from J, with 4 bases in between. Germline assignment: CDR1 SGDLS and CDR2 YYNGEE. CDR3 amino acids: CASSVGPSGANVLTF. The CDR3 DNA follows: TGTGCCAGCAGCGTAGGGCCCTCTGGGGCCAACGTCCTGACTTTC.

The chain carries TRBV7-9 and TRBJ1-6, with D hard to call. Germline CDR1 SEHNR, CDR2 FQNEAQ (reference sequence). This CDR3 comprises 14 residues. V was trimmed by 6 bases and J by 5 bases, leaving 11 bases between them. The CDR3 DNA reads TGTGCCAGCAGTCTCCGGCGTGATAATTCACCCCTCCACTTT. Translated, it gives CASSLRRDNSPLHF.